This is a list of T cell receptor beta chains from one sample in a study of shared clonotypes between healthy human individuals. Clones were sequenced by immunoSEQ multiplex PCR, and TCRdb holds only the in-frame ones, with some missing. The sample lists 550,000 to 650,000 clones; approximately 96% were seen once. Sequencing was carried out using naive CD8+ T cells sorted from blood. The receptors stem from a woman in her 30s in good health. Each CDR3 is given without its conserved first and last residue. Each record gives: V gene, D gene, CDR3 length, J gene, CDR3 protein. D genes are given only for firm matches.

V gene: TRBV6-5; D gene: TRBD1; CDR3 length: 9; J gene: TRBJ1-1; CDR3 protein: ASRTGAEAF
V gene: TRBV7-9; D gene: -; CDR3 length: 14; J gene: TRBJ2-1; CDR3 protein: ASSPPGGIGYNEQF
V gene: TRBV29-1; D gene: -; CDR3 length: 12; J gene: TRBJ2-7; CDR3 protein: SVGSYASSYEQY
V gene: TRBV6-5; D gene: TRBD1; CDR3 length: 11; J gene: TRBJ1-2; CDR3 protein: ASRNPGGGGYT
V gene: TRBV9; D gene: TRBD2; CDR3 length: 14; J gene: TRBJ2-3; CDR3 protein: ASSPSGTSVTDTQY
V gene: TRBV25-1; D gene: -; CDR3 length: 11; J gene: TRBJ1-4; CDR3 protein: ASSAPGSEKLF
V gene: TRBV28; D gene: TRBD2; CDR3 length: 12; J gene: TRBJ2-1; CDR3 protein: ASSPSGMIYEQF
V gene: TRBV7-9; D gene: TRBD1; CDR3 length: 14; J gene: TRBJ2-7; CDR3 protein: ASSAEPGTVFYEQY
V gene: TRBV2; D gene: -; CDR3 length: 10; J gene: TRBJ1-6; CDR3 protein: ASKSHLRPLH
V gene: TRBV13; D gene: -; CDR3 length: 12; J gene: TRBJ2-7; CDR3 protein: ASSPRERAYEQY
V gene: TRBV27; D gene: -; CDR3 length: 12; J gene: TRBJ2-3; CDR3 protein: ASSPGGSTDTQY
V gene: TRBV5-1; D gene: -; CDR3 length: 15; J gene: TRBJ2-7; CDR3 protein: ASSLVVTGNPAYEQY
V gene: TRBV11-2; D gene: -; CDR3 length: 11; J gene: TRBJ2-3; CDR3 protein: ASSHGFTDTQY
V gene: TRBV15; D gene: TRBD1; CDR3 length: 12; J gene: TRBJ1-2; CDR3 protein: ATSPGQGAYGYT
V gene: TRBV7-9; D gene: -; CDR3 length: 11; J gene: TRBJ1-1; CDR3 protein: ASSLGVGTEAF
V gene: TRBV28; D gene: TRBD1; CDR3 length: 12; J gene: TRBJ2-5; CDR3 protein: ASERRTGWETQY
V gene: TRBV13; D gene: TRBD1; CDR3 length: 13; J gene: TRBJ2-1; CDR3 protein: ASHSGTGPLSEQF
V gene: TRBV12-5; D gene: -; CDR3 length: 11; J gene: TRBJ1-1; CDR3 protein: ASGFGGATEAF
V gene: TRBV28; D gene: -; CDR3 length: 12; J gene: TRBJ2-1; CDR3 protein: ASNQERRYNEQF
V gene: TRBV5-1; D gene: TRBD2; CDR3 length: 13; J gene: TRBJ2-7; CDR3 protein: ASSLSSGRVNEQY
V gene: TRBV27; D gene: TRBD2; CDR3 length: 12; J gene: TRBJ2-5; CDR3 protein: ASTPTGGQETQY
V gene: TRBV5-1; D gene: -; CDR3 length: 12; J gene: TRBJ1-1; CDR3 protein: ASSLERVHTEAF
V gene: TRBV5-4; D gene: -; CDR3 length: 12; J gene: TRBJ2-2; CDR3 protein: ASSPDYVTGELF
V gene: TRBV7-9; D gene: TRBD1; CDR3 length: 10; J gene: TRBJ2-5; CDR3 protein: ASRDREETQY
V gene: TRBV7-9; D gene: TRBD2; CDR3 length: 13; J gene: TRBJ2-1; CDR3 protein: ASSFIAGGPGEQF
V gene: TRBV20-1; D gene: TRBD1; CDR3 length: 9; J gene: -; CDR3 protein: SARQGYEQY
V gene: TRBV5-1; D gene: -; CDR3 length: 13; J gene: TRBJ2-1; CDR3 protein: ASSSEQAVPNEQF
V gene: TRBV7-9; D gene: TRBD1; CDR3 length: 13; J gene: TRBJ1-1; CDR3 protein: ASSERQGVNTEAF
V gene: TRBV6-6; D gene: -; CDR3 length: 10; J gene: TRBJ1-5; CDR3 protein: ASSYSRQPQH